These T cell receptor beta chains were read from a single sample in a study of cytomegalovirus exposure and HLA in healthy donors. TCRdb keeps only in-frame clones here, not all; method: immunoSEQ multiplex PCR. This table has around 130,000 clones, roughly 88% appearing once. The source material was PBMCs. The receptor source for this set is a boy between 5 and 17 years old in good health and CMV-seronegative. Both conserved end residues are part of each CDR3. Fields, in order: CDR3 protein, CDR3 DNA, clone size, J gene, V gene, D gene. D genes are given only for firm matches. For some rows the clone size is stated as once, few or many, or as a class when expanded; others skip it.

cdr3_aa: CASSQDIVGDRRTDTQYF; cdr3_nt: TGTGCCAGCAGCCAAGATATCGTCGGGGACAGGAGGACAGATACGCAGTATTTT; clone_size: once; j_call: TRBJ2-3; v_call: TRBV14; d_call: TRBD1
cdr3_aa: CASSTTLNTEAFF; cdr3_nt: TGCGCCAGCAGCACAACCCTGAACACTGAAGCTTTCTTT; clone_size: -; j_call: TRBJ1-1; v_call: TRBV5-1; d_call: -
cdr3_aa: CASHPASGGYNEQFF; cdr3_nt: TGTGCCAGCCATCCCGCTAGCGGCGGGTACAATGAGCAGTTCTTC; clone_size: -; j_call: TRBJ2-1; v_call: TRBV6-1; d_call: TRBD2
cdr3_aa: CASSEPGLNTEAFF; cdr3_nt: TGTGCCAGCAGTGAACCGGGGTTGAACACTGAAGCTTTCTTT; clone_size: -; j_call: TRBJ1-1; v_call: TRBV25-1; d_call: -
cdr3_aa: CASSPTGTGDSYEQYF; cdr3_nt: TGTGCCAGCAGCCCCACCGGGACAGGCGACTCCTACGAGCAGTACTTC; clone_size: -; j_call: TRBJ2-7; v_call: TRBV4-2; d_call: TRBD1
cdr3_aa: CASSLAQGGDGYTF; cdr3_nt: TGTGCCAGCAGCTTAGCCCAGGGGGGAGACGGCTACACCTTC; clone_size: -; j_call: TRBJ1-2; v_call: TRBV7-2; d_call: TRBD1
cdr3_aa: CASSLAGTPETQYF; cdr3_nt: TGCGCCAGCAGCTTGGCCGGGACTCCAGAAACCCAGTACTTC; clone_size: -; j_call: TRBJ2-5; v_call: TRBV5-1; d_call: -
cdr3_aa: CASSVGTSGSWELFF; cdr3_nt: TGTGCCAGCAGCGTGGGGACTAGCGGGAGTTGGGAGCTGTTTTTT; clone_size: -; j_call: TRBJ2-2; v_call: TRBV9; d_call: TRBD2
cdr3_aa: CASSVGGGETQYF; cdr3_nt: TGTGCCAGCAGCGTTGGTGGGGGGGAGACCCAGTACTTC; clone_size: once; j_call: TRBJ2-5; v_call: TRBV9; d_call: -
cdr3_aa: CASSLGWEARDGYTF; cdr3_nt: TGTGCCAGCAGCTTAGGGTGGGAAGCCAGGGATGGCTACACCTTC; clone_size: -; j_call: TRBJ1-2; v_call: TRBV7-9; d_call: -
cdr3_aa: CASSRGQENTEAFF; cdr3_nt: TGTGCCAGCAGCCGGGGACAGGAGAACACTGAAGCTTTCTTT; clone_size: -; j_call: TRBJ1-1; v_call: TRBV9; d_call: TRBD1
cdr3_aa: CASSPTGVSSYGYTF; cdr3_nt: TGTGCCAGCAGTCCGACAGGGGTAAGCTCCTATGGCTACACCTTC; clone_size: few; j_call: TRBJ1-2; v_call: TRBV6-1; d_call: TRBD1
cdr3_aa: CASSSDNRGVRGYTF; cdr3_nt: TGTGCCAGCAGTTCAGACAACAGGGGGGTCCGCGGCTACACCTTC; clone_size: -; j_call: TRBJ1-2; v_call: TRBV6-5; d_call: TRBD1
cdr3_aa: CASSYLTGANTEAFF; cdr3_nt: TGTGCCAGCAGTTACCTGACAGGGGCGAACACTGAAGCTTTCTTT; clone_size: few; j_call: TRBJ1-1; v_call: TRBV6-6; d_call: TRBD1
cdr3_aa: CASSFGQDHSYEQYF; cdr3_nt: TGTGCCAGCTCATTTGGACAGGACCACTCCTACGAGCAGTACTTC; clone_size: -; j_call: TRBJ2-7; v_call: TRBV18; d_call: TRBD1
cdr3_aa: CASSLSRGSRTDTQYF; cdr3_nt: TGTGCCAGCAGCTTATCTCGGGGGTCCCGCACAGATACGCAGTATTTT; clone_size: -; j_call: TRBJ2-3; v_call: TRBV7-9; d_call: -
cdr3_aa: CASSYSDSGYNEQFF; cdr3_nt: TGTGCCAGCAGTTACTCGGACTCCGGCTACAATGAGCAGTTCTTC; clone_size: -; j_call: TRBJ2-1; v_call: TRBV6-5; d_call: -
cdr3_aa: CASSDSVWRASGANVLTF; cdr3_nt: TGTGCCAGCAGCGATAGCGTCTGGAGGGCCTCTGGGGCCAACGTCCTGACTTTC; clone_size: -; j_call: TRBJ2-6; v_call: TRBV7-2; d_call: -
cdr3_aa: CASSQAGGGLNYGYTF; cdr3_nt: TGTGCCAGCAGCCAAGCGGGGGGCGGGTTGAACTATGGCTACACCTTC; clone_size: -; j_call: TRBJ1-2; v_call: TRBV4-2; d_call: -
cdr3_aa: CASSQEYRGSGNTIYF; cdr3_nt: TGCGCCAGCAGCCAAGAATACAGGGGAAGTGGAAACACCATATATTTT; clone_size: -; j_call: TRBJ1-3; v_call: TRBV4-3; d_call: TRBD1
cdr3_aa: CASSVTGNTEAFF; cdr3_nt: TGTGCCAGCAGCGTGACAGGAAACACTGAAGCTTTCTTT; clone_size: -; j_call: TRBJ1-1; v_call: TRBV6-1; d_call: -
cdr3_aa: CASSEYGVKNTEAFF; cdr3_nt: TGTGCCAGCAGTGAATACGGAGTCAAAAACACTGAAGCTTTCTTT; clone_size: -; j_call: TRBJ1-1; v_call: TRBV25-1; d_call: -
cdr3_aa: CASNTPGQGNYYGYTF; cdr3_nt: TGTGCCAGTAATACTCCGGGACAGGGGAATTACTATGGCTACACCTTC; clone_size: -; j_call: TRBJ1-2; v_call: TRBV18; d_call: TRBD1
cdr3_aa: CASSQDDAGGSGNTIYF; cdr3_nt: TGTGCCAGCAGCCAAGACGACGCAGGGGGCTCTGGAAACACCATATATTTT; clone_size: -; j_call: TRBJ1-3; v_call: TRBV4-2; d_call: TRBD1
cdr3_aa: CASSLTPTNEQYF; cdr3_nt: TGTGCCAGCAGCTTAACCCCGACTAACGAGCAGTACTTC; clone_size: -; j_call: TRBJ2-7; v_call: TRBV7-3; d_call: -
cdr3_aa: CAISEWREVTYNEQFF; cdr3_nt: TGTGCCATCAGTGAGTGGCGGGAGGTTACCTACAATGAGCAGTTCTTC; clone_size: -; j_call: TRBJ2-1; v_call: TRBV10-3; d_call: TRBD2
cdr3_aa: CASSFTGRPEAFF; cdr3_nt: TGTGCCAGCAGCTTCACAGGGAGACCTGAAGCTTTCTTT; clone_size: few; j_call: TRBJ1-1; v_call: TRBV5-8; d_call: -
cdr3_aa: CACRRAGQDAYEQYF; cdr3_nt: TGTGCCTGTCGTCGGGCGGGTCAGGACGCCTACGAGCAGTACTTC; clone_size: -; j_call: TRBJ2-7; v_call: TRBV30; d_call: -
cdr3_aa: CASSQGLATSSYNEQFF; cdr3_nt: TGTGCCAGCAGTCAAGGACTAGCCACGAGCTCCTACAATGAGCAGTTCTTC; clone_size: once; j_call: TRBJ2-1; v_call: TRBV25-1; d_call: TRBD2
cdr3_aa: CASSIRQGAQDTQYF; cdr3_nt: TGTGCCAGTAGTATCAGACAGGGGGCGCAGGATACGCAGTATTTT; clone_size: -; j_call: TRBJ2-3; v_call: TRBV19; d_call: TRBD1
cdr3_aa: CASSFQMNTEAFF; cdr3_nt: TGTGCCAGCAGCTTCCAGATGAACACTGAAGCTTTCTTT; clone_size: few; j_call: TRBJ1-1; v_call: TRBV5-6; d_call: -
cdr3_aa: CASSYVGTDNSPLHF; cdr3_nt: TGTGCCAGCAGTTACGTTGGAACAGACAATTCACCCCTCCACTTT; clone_size: -; j_call: TRBJ1-6; v_call: TRBV6-5; d_call: -
cdr3_aa: CASSFTGSYEQYF; cdr3_nt: TGTGCCAGCAGCTTTACTGGTTCCTACGAGCAGTACTTC; clone_size: -; j_call: TRBJ2-7; v_call: TRBV5-4; d_call: -
cdr3_aa: CASSSEEYNEQFF; cdr3_nt: TGTGCCAGCAGTTCGGAGGAATACAATGAGCAGTTCTTC; clone_size: -; j_call: TRBJ2-1; v_call: TRBV6-5; d_call: -
cdr3_aa: CASSPTYEQYF; cdr3_nt: TGTGCCAGCAGCCCAACCTACGAGCAGTACTTC; clone_size: -; j_call: TRBJ2-7; v_call: TRBV2; d_call: -
cdr3_aa: CASSLGRGDQETQYF; cdr3_nt: TGTGCCAGCAGCTTGGGGCGGGGGGACCAAGAGACCCAGTACTTC; clone_size: few; j_call: TRBJ2-5; v_call: TRBV7-7; d_call: TRBD2
cdr3_aa: CAWSAGVLGEQYF; cdr3_nt: TGTGCCTGGAGTGCCGGGGTACTCGGGGAGCAGTACTTC; clone_size: -; j_call: TRBJ2-7; v_call: TRBV30; d_call: -
cdr3_aa: CASSLYSTEAFF; cdr3_nt: TGTGCCAGCAGCTTGTACAGCACCGAAGCTTTCTTT; clone_size: few; j_call: TRBJ1-1; v_call: TRBV5-4; d_call: -
cdr3_aa: CASSRDRGHEQFF; cdr3_nt: TGTGCCAGCAGTCGCGACAGGGGCCACGAGCAGTTCTTC; clone_size: once; j_call: TRBJ2-1; v_call: TRBV6-1; d_call: TRBD1
cdr3_aa: CASSAKLAEQETQYF; cdr3_nt: TGTGCCAGCAGCGCGAAGCTAGCGGAACAAGAGACCCAGTACTTC; clone_size: -; j_call: TRBJ2-5; v_call: TRBV5-4; d_call: TRBD2
cdr3_aa: CASSSSAGSGGETQYF; cdr3_nt: TGTGCCAGCAGCTCGTCAGCTGGAAGCGGGGGGGAGACCCAGTACTTC; clone_size: -; j_call: TRBJ2-5; v_call: TRBV7-2; d_call: TRBD2
cdr3_aa: CASSISPVPGQYYSNQPQHF; cdr3_nt: TGTGCCAGTAGTATTTCCCCCGTTCCCGGACAGTACTATAGCAATCAGCCCCAGCATTTT; clone_size: -; j_call: TRBJ1-5; v_call: TRBV19; d_call: -
cdr3_aa: CASSSDRGAGELFF; cdr3_nt: TGTGCCAGCAGCTCGGACAGGGGGGCCGGGGAGCTGTTTTTT; clone_size: -; j_call: TRBJ2-2; v_call: TRBV7-9; d_call: TRBD1
cdr3_aa: CASSLRAGGTNEQFF; cdr3_nt: TGCGCCAGCAGCTTACGGGCGGGGGGTACCAATGAGCAGTTCTTC; clone_size: -; j_call: TRBJ2-1; v_call: TRBV5-1; d_call: TRBD2
cdr3_aa: CASSLGTSVVTTDTQYF; cdr3_nt: TGTGCCAGCAGCTTAGGGACTAGCGTAGTTACGACAGATACGCAGTATTTT; clone_size: -; j_call: TRBJ2-3; v_call: TRBV7-9; d_call: TRBD2
cdr3_aa: CASSQSQNTEAFF; cdr3_nt: TGCGCCAGCAGCCAGAGTCAGAACACTGAAGCTTTCTTT; clone_size: -; j_call: TRBJ1-1; v_call: TRBV4-1; d_call: -
cdr3_aa: CASSLQVEQLQETQYF; cdr3_nt: TGTGCCAGCTCATTACAAGTGGAACAGCTCCAAGAGACCCAGTACTTC; clone_size: -; j_call: TRBJ2-5; v_call: TRBV18; d_call: -
cdr3_aa: CASTQGGSEQFF; cdr3_nt: TGTGCCAGCACCCAGGGAGGGAGTGAGCAGTTCTTC; clone_size: -; j_call: TRBJ2-1; v_call: TRBV6-5; d_call: TRBD2
cdr3_aa: CASSLTSGRETQYF; cdr3_nt: TGTGCCAGCAGCTTGACTAGCGGGAGAGAGACCCAGTACTTC; clone_size: -; j_call: TRBJ2-5; v_call: TRBV5-4; d_call: TRBD2
cdr3_aa: CSGGGGHNEQFF; cdr3_nt: TGCAGCGGAGGGGGCGGGCATAATGAGCAGTTCTTC; clone_size: -; j_call: TRBJ2-1; v_call: TRBV29-1; d_call: TRBD1
cdr3_aa: CASSLNWQETQYF; cdr3_nt: TGTGCCAGCAGCCTAAACTGGCAAGAGACCCAGTACTTC; clone_size: once; j_call: TRBJ2-5; v_call: TRBV11-2; d_call: -
cdr3_aa: CASSPQSGRDGAYEQYF; cdr3_nt: TGTGCCAGTAGTCCCCAGTCTGGCAGGGATGGAGCCTACGAGCAGTACTTC; clone_size: once; j_call: TRBJ2-7; v_call: TRBV19; d_call: -